Below, 16 T cell receptor beta chains from the same sample are listed, as sequenced in a study of memory CD4+ T cells and cytomegalovirus serostatus. Single viable CD3+CD4+CD8-CD45RO+ cells were sorted as the memory CD4+ T cells. The data were produced by immunoSEQ multiplex PCR, yet TCRdb's version contains in-frame clones alone and is incomplete. The sample contains around 32,000 clones, about 75% of which appear only once. The sequenced sample consisted of memory CD4+ T cells from blood. The receptors derive from an adult in good health and CMV-seronegative. Some clones in this sample may be carry-over from other donors' samples.

The rearrangement uses TRBV7-2 and TRBJ2-1; no clear D. The V and J ends lost 1 base and 6 bases respectively, with 10 bases between them. This CDR3 comprises 14 residues. Germline V lookup: CDR1 SGHTA, CDR2 FQGNSA. The chain's CDR3 is CASSLDQNLNEQFF. The CDR3 nucleotides are TGTGCCAGCAGCTTAGATCAGAACCTCAATGAGCAGTTCTTC. Full variable domain (remainder filled in from reference TRBV7-2 and TRBJ2-1): GAGVSQSPSNKVTEKGKDVELRCDPISGHTALYWYRQSLGQGLEFLIYFQGNSAPDKSGLPSDRFSAERTGGSVSTLTIQRTQQEDSAVYLCASSLDQNLNEQFFGPGTRLTVL.

In its sample, this clone was seen once. The chain links TRBV7-9 to TRBJ1-5, with D uncertain. V gave up 1 base and J gave up 3 bases, with 7 bases separating them. The CDR3 contains 14 residues. CDR1 is SEHNR and CDR2 is FQNEAQ in the germline V gene (reference sequence). CDR3: CASSLVADNQPQHF. The CDR3 DNA reads TGTGCCAGCAGCTTAGTAGCCGACAATCAGCCCCAGCATTTT.

The chain has TRBV19 and TRBJ2-7; D might be TRBD1 (6 bases). CDR1 and CDR2 from the germline V gene are LNHDA and SQIVND (reference sequence). V was pared by 4 bases and J by 3 bases, with 13 bases between. The CDR3 is 14 residues long. CDR3 DNA: TGTGCCAGTAGTACCACAGGGACCGGCTACGAGCAGTACTTC. Translation: CASSTTGTGYEQYF. Variable domain in full (rest from reference TRBV19 and TRBJ2-7): DGGITQSPKYLFRKEGQNVTLSCEQNLNHDAMYWYRQDPGQGLRLIYYSQIVNDFQKGDIAEGYSVSREKKESFPLTVTSAQKNPTAFYLCASSTTGTGYEQYFGPGTRLTVT.

V and J are TRBV5-1 and TRBJ1-6; possible D gene TRBD1, 6 bases. CDR1 is SGHRS and CDR2 is YFSETQ in the germline V gene. This CDR3 has 14 residues. The V and J ends lost 5 bases and 7 bases respectively, with 13 bases between them. The CDR3 sequence is CASRPGTSNSPLHF. As DNA, the CDR3 is TGCGCCAGCAGACCCGGGACATCCAATTCACCCCTCCACTTT.

This chain uses TRBV19 with TRBJ1-5; D not resolved. Trimming shortened V by 3 bases and J by 5 bases, and 5 bases separated the two germline ends. CDR1 and CDR2 (germline): LNHDA, SQIVND (reference sequence). This CDR3 has 12 amino acids. The CDR3 DNA follows: TGTGCCAGTAGTATCTCCCATCAGCCCCAGCATTTT. Translating it yields CASSISHQPQHF.

The CDR3 DNA reads as TGTGCCAGTAGCCGAGAGAGGACTAGCGTCCACGAGCAGTACTTC. Translating gives CASSRERTSVHEQYF. This chain uses TRBV19 with TRBJ2-7; 9 bases line up with TRBD2. V gave up 6 bases and J gave up 5 bases; unmatched junction bases: 11. This CDR3 comprises 15 residues. Germline V gene lookup returns CDR1 LNHDA and CDR2 SQIVND (reference sequence).

The chain employs TRBV5-1 and TRBJ2-7; D is unclear. Germline V gene sequence: CDR1 SGHRS, CDR2 YFSETQ. The length of the CDR3 is 14 residues. Trimming removed 2 bases from V and 1 base from J, with 10 bases in between. DNA of the CDR3: TGCGCCAGCAGCTTTCTAGGTAATTCCTACGAGCAGTACTTC. It yields the protein CASSFLGNSYEQYF.

V is TRBV19 and J is TRBJ1-6; 8 nucleotides agree with TRBD1. There are 16 residues in the CDR3. V shed 4 bases, J shed 10 bases, and the junction held 12 bases outside the gene matches. CDR1 is LNHDA, CDR2 SQIVND, per germline (reference sequence). The CDR3 region is CASSKSRDRSLSPLHF. CDR3 coding DNA: TGTGCCAGTAGTAAGTCAAGGGACAGGAGTCTCTCACCCCTCCACTTT.

The rearrangement uses TRBV4-1 and TRBJ2-1; possible D gene TRBD1, 5 bases. There are 16 residues in the CDR3. Trimming took off 1 base at V and 1 base at J, with 11 bases between the two ends. The V gene's germline CDR1 is MGHRA and CDR2 YSYEKL. CDR3: CASSQARQGSYNEQFF. CDR3 sequence (DNA): TGCGCCAGCAGCCAAGCCAGGCAGGGATCCTACAATGAGCAGTTCTTC.

The V call is TRBV19, the J call TRBJ1-4; 9 nucleotides align to TRBD1. Germline V gene lookup returns CDR1 LNHDA and CDR2 SQIVND (reference sequence). This CDR3 has 16 amino acids. With 8 bases clipped from V and 0 bases from J, the junction kept 7 bases outside the gene matches. CDR3 DNA: TGTGCCAGTGGATACGGGACAGGGACAACTAATGAAAAACTGTTTTTT. Translated: CASGYGTGTTNEKLFF.

As regards this clone: The germline gene is not matched at one end of the junction; a read error may be the cause. The chain carries TRBV7-7 and TRBJ1-5, with 8 nucleotides matching TRBD1. The V gene's germline CDR1 is SSHAT and CDR2 FNYEAQ (reference sequence). The CDR3 spans 16 residues. In DNA form, the CDR3 reads TGTGCTAGCAGCTTAGAAGGACAGGGCGGCAATCAGCCCCAGCATTTT. Its translation is CASSLEGQGGNQPQHF.

There are a few counts of this clone. This rearrangement joins TRBV10-3 to TRBJ1-2, with unresolved D. V lost 7 bases, J lost 3 bases, and 12 bases lay in between. The CDR3 runs to 13 residues. Looked up from germline, CDR1 is ENHRY and CDR2 is SYGVKD. CDR3 sequence: CAITEGKDYGYTF. CDR3 DNA sequence: TGTGCCATCACGGAGGGCAAGGACTATGGCTACACCTTC.

This chain uses TRBV14 with TRBJ1-2; 7 nucleotides match TRBD1. The J segment lost 8 bases and the V segment lost 1 base, leaving 13 bases of the junction unmatched. The CDR3 runs 16 residues. The V gene's germline CDR1 is SGHDN and CDR2 FVKESK. CDR3 region: CASSQGTGIGSYGYTF. The DNA of the CDR3 is TGTGCCAGCAGCCAAGGGACAGGAATTGGTTCCTACGGCTACACCTTC. The whole variable domain, filled in from reference TRBV14 and TRBJ1-2, reads EAGVTQFPSHSVIEKGQTVTLRCDPISGHDNLYWYRRVMGKEIKFLLHFVKESKQDESGMPNNRFLAERTGGTYSTLKVQPAELEDSGVYFCASSQGTGIGSYGYTFGSGTRLTVV.

This chain joins TRBV5-1 and TRBJ2-1; TRBD1 aligns across 10 bases. J lost 8 bases, V lost 4 bases, and 6 bases had no gene match. The germline V gene has CDR1 SGHRS and CDR2 YFSETQ. The CDR3 is 14 residues long. For the CDR3, the DNA is TGCGCCAGCAGCGACAGGGGGCTGTTTGATGAGCAGTTCTTC. It codes for CASSDRGLFDEQFF.

This sequence joins TRBV28 and TRBJ1-5; TRBD1 agrees at 9 bases. The CDR3 is 16 amino acids. Germline V gene sequence: CDR1 MDHEN, CDR2 SYDVKM. With V trimmed by 8 bases and J by 3 bases, 11 bases remained unmatched. The CDR3 DNA reads TGTGCCAGCCTCAGGTGGGGACAGGGTAACAATCAGCCCCAGCATTTT. This sequence encodes CASLRWGQGNNQPQHF.

The table lists this clone with a few counts. V usage is TRBV6-5 and J usage is TRBJ1-1; D is unclear. Looked up from germline, CDR1 is MNHEY and CDR2 is SVGAGI. CDR3 length: 15 residues. Trimming removed 0 bases from V and 9 bases from J, with 17 bases in between. DNA for the CDR3: TGTGCCAGCAGTTACTCGTTCTTGGGGAGCTACCAAGCTTTCTTT. Protein product: CASSYSFLGSYQAFF.